This T cell receptor beta chain stems from a study of blood T cells in healthy people across ages. Regarding the study as a whole: PBMCs were not sorted, which prevented a conclusive comparison of naive versus antigen-experienced cells. Long-lived donors exceeded aged donors in naive CD4+ cells and diversity.

The CDR3 runs to 16 residues. Germline values: CDR1 LGHNA, CDR2 YSLEER. V gave up 1 base and J gave up 8 bases, with 20 bases separating them. Healthy Caucasian individuals from Russia aged roughly 6 to 90 served as donors. It was with a sample-barcoded 5' primer and a J-beta primer mix that a second PCR of roughly 7 to 12 cycles was run. All cDNA molecules were each tagged by a template-switch adaptor with 12 random nucleotides. TCRdb fed the 5' RACE reads into MiXCR, producing one record per CDR3 protein. The sample consists of some 1,800,000 distinct CDR3 sequences, approximately 39% of them appearing once. On this clonotype itself: Its cognate antigen is unknown.

The clonotype was recovered from a human donor in good health. The specimen was blood. The chain links TRBV4-3 to TRBJ1-2; D is possibly TRBD1 (5 bases). The CDR3 bases are TGCGCCAGCAGCCAAGCCCTCGGGGCCACATCGGGGGGCTACACCTTC. This encodes CASSQALGATSGGYTF.